This T cell receptor beta chain was documented in a study of beta chain features in type 1 diabetes. Study summary: The patients were much like the healthy donors in age, gender and cell yields. Findings and caveats of the study: Patients' naive, central memory and regulatory TCRB repertoires appeared more alike than those of healthy donors. TCRB rearrangement may or may not be influenced by HLA type; here this remained unresolved.

On this clone itself: The target antigen is unknown.

Between the trimmed V and J ends, which lost 7 bases and 0 bases, there was a span of 10 bases. The CDR3 totals 13 residues. The V gene's germline CDR1 is MGHDK and CDR2 SYGVNS. The entirety of the isolated RNA underwent reverse transcription, so expressed TCRB transcripts were sequenced. Some clones are missing from TCRdb's copy, which holds only in-frame ones; the method was immunoSEQ multiplex PCR. This table holds around 500,000 clones, over 10% found once. Sequencing used naive CD4+ T cells from blood. The receptor was isolated from a woman aged 18-29 years in good health. This sequence joins TRBV25-1 and TRBJ2-7; no clear D gene. CDR3 in amino acids: CASTTVNSYEQYF. CDR3 coding DNA: TGTGCCAGCACCACAGTAAACTCCTACGAGCAGTACTTC.